The T cell receptor beta chain described here comes from a study of T cells after yellow fever vaccination. Germline trimming cut 6 bases from V and 2 bases from J; bases unmatched to any gene: 7. The CDR3 is 16 amino acids. Study-wide results and limits: The booster saw the reappearance of most primary-vaccination clones (approximately 96% CD4, around 88% CD8). There was a possibility that FACS-sorted repertoires contained abundant clonotypes contaminating from the bulk population. A minor fraction of clonotypes spanned both CD4 and CD8 compartments.

Each CDR3 protein gets one entry after TCRdb re-called the 5' RACE reads with MiXCR. In the table there are some 600,000 distinct CDR3 sequences, around 16% of which are singletons. Remarks on this clonotype: Its target is unknown.

This clonotype originated in a man younger than 35 who received the YFV17D yellow fever vaccine. Sequencing was performed on PBMCs, taken around 5 days after the first yellow fever vaccination. V usage is TRBV12-3 or TRBV12-4 and J usage is TRBJ2-3; 11 bases line up with TRBD2. The CDR3 DNA follows: TGTGCCAGCAGCCTCCGGACTAGCGGGTTCACAGATACGCAGTATTTT. Its protein is CASSLRTSGFTDTQYF.